This is a list of T cell receptor beta chains from one sample in a study of T cell responses to AZD1222 COVID-19 vaccine. Profiled with immunoSEQ multiplex PCR; TCRdb holds only in-frame clones, not every one. The repertoire holds over 110,000 clones, with more than 80% as singletons. The input for sequencing was peripheral blood, taken on day 0 of AZD1222 vaccination. The receptor source for this set is an adult in good health. Each CDR3 is given with its conserved first and last residue. The D gene is left open where the match is weak. Clone sizes are given selectively: once, few, many, or a class where the clone is expanded.

d_call	v_call	clone_size	j_call	cdr3_nt	cdr3_aa
TRBD1	TRBV11-1	-	TRBJ2-7	TGTGCCAGCAGCTTAGTGGGACAGGGGCTATCCTACGAGCAGTACTTC	CASSLVGQGLSYEQYF
TRBD1	TRBV19	-	TRBJ2-7	TGTGCCACTAAGGAATCCGGGACAGGGTTTTGGGAGCAGTACTTC	CATKESGTGFWEQYF
-	TRBV12-3/TRBV12-4	-	TRBJ2-3	TGTGCCAGCAGTCGGGGACGTCTGGATACGCAGTATTTT	CASSRGRLDTQYF
TRBD1	TRBV5-1	-	TRBJ1-4	TGCGCCAGCAGCTTGGGGACAGGGGAAAAACTGTTTTTT	CASSLGTGEKLFF
-	TRBV2	-	TRBJ2-2	TGTGCCAGCAGTGAAGGCAGGCACACCGGGGAGCTGTTTTTT	CASSEGRHTGELFF
-	TRBV3-1/TRBV3-2	-	TRBJ2-1	TGTGCCAGCAGCCAAATAGTTAGTGAGCAGTTCTTC	CASSQIVSEQFF
-	TRBV28	-	TRBJ2-3	TGTGCCAGCAGTTCCCGCACAGATACGCAGTATTTT	CASSSRTDTQYF
-	TRBV6-5	-	TRBJ1-2	TGTGCCAGCAGTACAACAGGCTCCGGGAACTATGGCTACACCTTC	CASSTTGSGNYGYTF
-	TRBV6-5	-	TRBJ1-1	TGTGCCAGCAGTTACGATGGTCGGGAAGCTTTCTTT	CASSYDGREAFF
-	TRBV6-5	-	TRBJ1-1	TGTGCCAGCAGTTCCTCGGCCCGTGGGACTGAAGCTTTCTTT	CASSSSARGTEAFF
-	TRBV7-2	-	TRBJ2-7	TGTGCCAGCAGCCAAGACAGACCCGGCTACGAGCAGTACTTC	CASSQDRPGYEQYF
TRBD1	TRBV2	-	TRBJ1-2	TGTGCCAGCAGCGGACAGGCCCCTGGCTACACCTTC	CASSGQAPGYTF
-	TRBV6-1	-	TRBJ1-6	TGTGCCAGCAGTGAAGGTGGTTCACCCCTCCACTTT	CASSEGGSPLHF
-	TRBV5-1	few	TRBJ1-5	TGCGCCAGCAGCTTGAACGATAGATCGGAGCCCCAGCATTTT	CASSLNDRSEPQHF
-	TRBV6-1	-	TRBJ1-2	TGTGCCAGCAGTGACAGGGATGGCTACACCTTC	CASSDRDGYTF
-	TRBV30	once	TRBJ1-6	TGTGCCTGGAGTGTACGACCCGGGTTAGGTTCACCCCTCCACTTT	CAWSVRPGLGSPLHF
-	TRBV28	-	TRBJ2-1	TGTGCCAGCAGTTCCCCGGGACTTATCGACAATGAGCAGTTCTTC	CASSSPGLIDNEQFF
-	TRBV5-1	-	TRBJ2-7	TGCGCCAGCAGCTTTTTCGGCGGACCAACCTACGAGCAGTACTTC	CASSFFGGPTYEQYF
-	TRBV18	-	TRBJ1-2	TGTGCCAGCTCACCACCGGGGCGGGGTGTCTATGGCTACACCTTC	CASSPPGRGVYGYTF
TRBD1	TRBV6-1	-	TRBJ2-7	TGTGCCAGCAGTGATGCGGCCAGGGGGACCTACGAGCAGTACTTC	CASSDAARGTYEQYF
-	TRBV2	few	TRBJ1-5	TGTGCCAGCAGGACAGAGGCTCAGCCCCAGCATTTT	CASRTEAQPQHF
-	TRBV3-1/TRBV3-2	-	TRBJ1-5	TGTGCCAGCAGCCTCGGGCCTCAGCCCCAGCATTTT	CASSLGPQPQHF
-	TRBV25-1	-	TRBJ2-7	TGTGCCAGCAGTGAACGTGAGGGACTTACCTACGAGCAGTACTTC	CASSEREGLTYEQYF
-	TRBV5-1	-	TRBJ2-2	TGCGCCAGCAGCTTCCATACGGGGGAGCTGTTTTTT	CASSFHTGELFF
TRBD1	TRBV2	-	TRBJ1-5	TGTGCCAGCAGAGCGGGACAGGGGGTCCAGCCCCAGCATTTT	CASRAGQGVQPQHF
TRBD1	TRBV7-9	-	TRBJ1-2	TGTGCCAGCCGGACAGGGGTGAGAGGAAGCTACACCTTC	CASRTGVRGSYTF
-	TRBV24-1	once	TRBJ2-7	TGTGCCACCAGTCCACCCGACTCCTACGAGCAGTACTTC	CATSPPDSYEQYF
-	TRBV10-3	-	TRBJ1-1	TGTGCCATCAGCGACGGGGAGAACACTGAAGCTTTCTTT	CAISDGENTEAFF
-	TRBV3-1/TRBV3-2	-	TRBJ2-2	TGTGCCAGCAATAACGGCTTGAACACCGGGGAGCTGTTTTTT	CASNNGLNTGELFF
-	TRBV14	once	TRBJ1-2	TGTGCCAGCAGCCTCAAGGCCGGGGCGAACTATGGCTACACCTTC	CASSLKAGANYGYTF
-	TRBV27	-	TRBJ1-5	TGTGCCAGCAGTTCCGGGACTAGCAATCAGCCCCAGCATTTT	CASSSGTSNQPQHF
TRBD1	TRBV19	-	TRBJ2-5	TGTGCCAGTAGTATCAAGGGAAGGGGGCGAGAAGAGACCCAGTACTTC	CASSIKGRGREETQYF
-	TRBV6-5	-	TRBJ1-4	TGTGCCAGCAGTTACTCGGTGAACAGGGTCTATGAAAAACTGTTTTTT	CASSYSVNRVYEKLFF
-	TRBV19	-	TRBJ1-5	TGTGCCAGTAGTGACCCCGGGTCGAATCAGCCCCAGCATTTT	CASSDPGSNQPQHF
-	TRBV12-3/TRBV12-4	-	TRBJ2-7	TGTGCCAGCAGTCCACAGGGTGCCTACGAGCAGTACTTC	CASSPQGAYEQYF
-	TRBV9	-	TRBJ1-4	TGTGCCAGCAGCCGAGGGGAGTTGGGTGAAAAACTGTTTTTT	CASSRGELGEKLFF
TRBD2	TRBV6-5	-	TRBJ2-7	TGTGCCAGCAGTTTTGATAGCGGGATGGGGTACGAGCAGTACTTC	CASSFDSGMGYEQYF
-	TRBV18	-	TRBJ1-1	TGTGCCAGCTCACCCGACAGTTACACTGAAGCTTTCTTT	CASSPDSYTEAFF
-	TRBV5-1	-	TRBJ2-7	TGCGCCAGCAGCCCCGGGACTCTCACCTACGAGCAGTACTTC	CASSPGTLTYEQYF